The 29 T cell receptor beta chains below come from one sample, sequenced in a study of OX40 agonist ivuxolimab in advanced cancers. Library method: the immunoSEQ multiplex PCR assay. This is the immuneACCESS table as TCRdb keeps it, with only in-frame sequences that have V and J called. A part of the clones is gone; compared with another copy, unresolved V genes explain less than half, and the rest is unexplained. The sample profile shows roughly 70,000 clones; about nine tenths of them were found once. The ten top clones hold 0.67% of the sample. The specimen was CD4+ or CD8+ T cells sorted from blood, collected in a trial of the OX40 agonist ivuxolimab. The source is an adult with an advanced solid tumor such as melanoma, head and neck, liver or kidney cancer.

The V call is TRBV10-3, the J call TRBJ2-7; a weak D match, TRBD1 (6 bases). V gave up 2 bases and J gave up 0 bases, with 11 bases separating them. Germline-derived CDR1 and CDR2 are ENHRY and SYGVKD. The CDR3 has 15 residues. Here the CDR3 reads CAISEGQKSSYEQYF. Here the CDR3 DNA reads TGTGCCATCAGTGAGGGACAGAAAAGCTCCTACGAGCAGTACTTC.

The genes are TRBV5-1 and TRBJ2-2; D may be TRBD2 (6 bases). Trimming took off 3 bases at V and 0 bases at J, with 9 bases between the two ends. Germline V gene data show CDR1 as SGHRS and CDR2 as YFSETQ. The CDR3 has 15 amino acids. The CDR3 region is CASSYSGSNTGELFF. The DNA of the CDR3 is TGCGCCAGCAGCTATAGCGGTTCGAACACCGGGGAGCTGTTTTTT. The full variable domain, rest sourced from reference TRBV5-1 and TRBJ2-2, is KAGVTQTPRYLIKTRGQQVTLSCSPISGHRSVSWYQQTPGQGLQFLFEYFSETQRNKGNFPGRFSGRQFSNSRSEMNVSTLELGDSALYLCASSYSGSNTGELFFGEGSRLTVL.

The chain uses TRBV4-1 and TRBJ1-4, with D possibly being TRBD1 (6 bases). The germline gives CDR1 MGHRA, CDR2 YSYEKL. V was shortened by 2 bases and J by 11 bases, with 33 bases between the two germline ends. The CDR3 totals 20 residues. The CDR3 region is CASSQPQIHNGQPGDWKLFF. The CDR3 DNA reads TGCGCCAGCAGCCAACCCCAAATTCACAATGGACAGCCAGGAGATTGGAAACTGTTTTTT.

CDR3 in amino acids: CASRGPTVNYGYTF. The CDR3 nucleotides are TGTGCCAGCAGGGGGCCGACAGTCAACTATGGCTACACCTTC. This chain joins TRBV28 and TRBJ1-2; a possible D gene is TRBD1 (5 bases). CDR1 is MDHEN, CDR2 SYDVKM, per germline. The V and J ends lost 6 bases and 2 bases respectively, with 13 bases between them. CDR3 length equals 14 residues.

This clone was seen only once. This rearrangement joins TRBV2 to TRBJ1-5; D gene unclear. Germline CDR1 is SNHLY and CDR2 is FYNNEI. V lost 5 bases and J 7 bases, leaving 15 bases between the germline ends. This CDR3 comprises 14 residues. CDR3 amino acids: CASSLGGWGQPQHF. CDR3 coding DNA: TGTGCCAGCAGTCTCGGAGGATGGGGACAGCCCCAGCATTTT.

V and J are TRBV4-2 and TRBJ2-5; 8 positions agree with TRBD2. CDR3 length equals 17 residues. The trim removed 1 base at V and 3 bases at J, leaving 10 bases unmatched. Germline assignment: CDR1 LGHNA and CDR2 YNFKEQ. In DNA form, the CDR3 reads TGTGCCAGCAGCCAAGTCGGTGCGGGAGGTTTTGAAGAGACCCAGTACTTC. This sequence encodes CASSQVGAGGFEETQYF.

This rearrangement joins TRBV28 to TRBJ2-1, with D possibly matching TRBD2 (5 bases). V gave up 1 base and J gave up 0 bases, with 10 bases separating them. The CDR3 has 16 residues. CDR1 MDHEN and CDR2 SYDVKM come from the germline V gene. In DNA form, the CDR3 reads TGTGCCAGCAGTTTATTCCCGGGGATCTCCTACAATGAGCAGTTCTTC. Its protein product is CASSLFPGISYNEQFF.

This clone was seen a single time. The CDR3 sequence is CASSISGVDTQYF. CDR3 sequence (DNA): TGTGCCAGCAGCATATCGGGGGTAGATACGCAGTATTTT. The rearrangement joins TRBV7-3 to TRBJ2-3, with D tentatively TRBD2 (6 bases). The CDR3 is 13 amino acids. The germline V gene has CDR1 SGHTA and CDR2 FQGTGA. V gave up 5 bases and J gave up 5 bases, with 11 bases separating them.

The chain links TRBV9 to TRBJ1-3; D remains unclear. The germline V and J ends were trimmed by 0 bases and 0 bases, with 13 bases remaining between them. CDR3 length: 17 residues. Germline assignment: CDR1 SGDLS and CDR2 YYNGEE. The CDR3 DNA reads TGTGCCAGCAGCGTAGTCCCAGACTCGACCTCTGGAAACACCATATATTTT. Residues: CASSVVPDSTSGNTIYF.

The chain carries TRBV5-1 and TRBJ2-5; 8 nucleotides align to TRBD2. The CDR3 runs 16 residues. The germline CDR1 and CDR2 sequences are SGHRS and YFSETQ. The J segment lost 1 base and the V segment lost 0 bases, leaving 5 bases of the junction unmatched. This CDR3 reads CASSLVSGRAQETQYF. DNA for the CDR3: TGCGCCAGCAGCTTGGTATCCGGGAGGGCCCAAGAGACCCAGTACTTC.

The rearrangement uses TRBV4-2 and TRBJ2-1; TRBD2 aligns across 10 bases. CDR3 length: 17 residues. Germline V lookup: CDR1 LGHNA, CDR2 YNFKEQ. With 1 base clipped from V and 5 bases from J, the junction kept 8 bases outside the gene matches. The CDR3 DNA reads TGTGCCAGCAGCCAAGGGGGGAGCGGGAGGGCCGACAATGAGCAGTTCTTC. Its translation is CASSQGGSGRADNEQFF.

The V gene is TRBV9, the J gene TRBJ2-2, with D tentatively TRBD2 (6 bases). The ends were cut back, 0 bases at V and 0 bases at J, with 9 bases in the middle. The CDR3 has 16 residues. The germline CDR1 and CDR2 sequences are SGDLS and YYNGEE. The CDR3 DNA reads TGTGCCAGCAGCGTAGCTACGGGGGCGAACACCGGGGAGCTGTTTTTT. Translated, it gives CASSVATGANTGELFF.

The V and J genes are TRBV18 and TRBJ2-1, with 10 bases fitting TRBD2. This CDR3 is 17 amino acids long. Trimming took 6 bases from V and 6 from J; bases not matched to a gene: 14. The germline gives CDR1 KGHSH, CDR2 LQKENI. CDR3 sequence (DNA): TGTGCCAGCTCCCGGACTAGCGGAGGGTCATGGGCCAATGAGCAGTTCTTC. Its translation is CASSRTSGGSWANEQFF.

The rearrangement uses TRBV9 and TRBJ2-3, with D perhaps TRBD1 (7 bases). CDR1 is SGDLS, CDR2 YYNGEE, per germline. With 2 bases removed from V and 1 base from J, the gap between germline ends came to 17 bases. The CDR3 spans 17 residues. CDR3 nucleotide sequence: TGTGCCAGCAGCGTGGCCCCAGGGGGACTGGGCACAGATACGCAGTATTTT. Amino acid sequence: CASSVAPGGLGTDTQYF.

This sequence joins TRBV6-1 and TRBJ1-4, with a tentative D call TRBD1 (5 bases). V was shortened by 4 bases and J by 8 bases, with 11 bases between the two germline ends. The CDR3 sequence is 13 residues long. Per the germline V gene, CDR1 is MNHNS and CDR2 is SASEGT. The CDR3 bases are TGTGCCAGCAGTGCCGACCAGGGAGAAAAACTGTTTTTT. It translates to CASSADQGEKLFF.

CDR3 coding DNA: TGTGCCAGCAGTTTATCTCCCCTGCGTGTGGGGGCTCGAAATTCACCCCTCCACTTT. Translated, it gives CASSLSPLRVGARNSPLHF. The rearrangement joins TRBV27 to TRBJ1-6; D may be TRBD1 (6 bases). Germline V lookup: CDR1 MNHEY, CDR2 SMNVEV (reference sequence). The CDR3 is 19 residues long. V dropped 0 bases and J dropped 7 bases, with 22 bases sitting between them.

The chain couples TRBV6-6 to TRBJ1-6, with D possibly being TRBD1 (5 bases). Trimming removed 6 bases from V and 7 bases from J, with 19 bases in between. The CDR3 is 16 residues long. Looked up from germline, CDR1 is MNHNY and CDR2 is SVGAGI (reference sequence). Here the CDR3 reads CASSTMGDRRNSPLHF. The CDR3 region has the DNA TGTGCCAGCAGCACGATGGGGGACCGAAGAAATTCACCCCTCCACTTT.

This clone showed up just once. The rearrangement joins TRBV2 to TRBJ1-1; D gene uncertain. This CDR3 is built from 14 residues. Deletions cut 4 bases from V and 1 base from J, with 10 bases between. From germline, CDR1 is SNHLY and CDR2 FYNNEI. CDR3 region: CASSGGVTNTEAFF. The DNA of the CDR3 is TGTGCCAGCAGTGGCGGGGTGACGAACACTGAAGCTTTCTTT.

The chain uses TRBV7-3 and TRBJ2-3, with D tentatively TRBD1 or TRBD2 (5 bases each). Deletions cut 4 bases from V and 1 base from J, with 12 bases between. The V gene's germline CDR1 is SGHTA and CDR2 FQGTGA. The CDR3 contains 15 residues. CDR3 nucleotides: TGTGCCAGCAGCTCCACCGGGACGGGCACAGATACGCAGTATTTT. This gives the protein CASSSTGTGTDTQYF.

In this sample, this clone turned up a few times. The rearrangement joins TRBV6-1 to TRBJ2-5; no reliable D call. CDR3 length: 11 amino acids. Trimming pared 6 bases from V and 1 base from J, leaving 3 bases between. CDR1 is MNHNS, CDR2 SASEGT, per germline. The chain's CDR3 is CASSLQETQYF. The CDR3 nucleotides read TGTGCCAGCAGCCTCCAAGAGACCCAGTACTTC.

The rearrangement joins TRBV5-1 to TRBJ1-1, with D unresolved. Trimming left V 2 bases short and J 6 bases short, with 17 bases between. This CDR3 has 15 amino acids. Germline V gene data show CDR1 as SGHRS and CDR2 as YFSETQ. Written as DNA, the CDR3 is TGCGCCAGCAGCTTCGGGATCACCCAATCCCCTGAAGCTTTCTTT. It is translated as CASSFGITQSPEAFF.

The chain links TRBV5-1 to TRBJ2-7; tentative D call: TRBD1 (7 bases). V was pared by 4 bases and J by 3 bases, with 17 bases between. The CDR3 spans 15 residues. Germline V gene lookup returns CDR1 SGHRS and CDR2 YFSETQ. Here the CDR3 reads CASSPGGGLYYEQYF. The CDR3 region has the DNA TGCGCCAGCAGCCCTGGAGGGGGCCTTTACTACGAGCAGTACTTC.

This sequence joins TRBV7-9 and TRBJ2-5; D might be TRBD2 (6 bases). Germline CDR1 is SEHNR and CDR2 is FQNEAQ (reference sequence). V lost 0 bases and J 5 bases, leaving 16 bases between the germline ends. The CDR3 contains 16 residues. CDR3 sequence: CASSLAAGRASETQYF. Here the CDR3 DNA reads TGTGCCAGCAGCTTAGCCGCGGGGAGAGCGAGTGAGACCCAGTACTTC.

This chain uses TRBV9 with TRBJ2-1; no clear D. The germline gives CDR1 SGDLS, CDR2 YYNGEE. The CDR3 totals 15 residues. V shed 4 bases and J shed 0 bases, with 11 bases lying between them. CDR3 bases: TGTGCCAGCAGCCGCTCGGGCCCCTCCTACAATGAGCAGTTCTTC. Its protein product is CASSRSGPSYNEQFF.

The chain recombines TRBV7-8 with TRBJ2-1; TRBD2 aligns across 11 bases. V trimming: 6 bases; J trimming: 6 bases; junction bases outside the gene matches: 4. The germline V gene has CDR1 SGHVS and CDR2 FQNEAQ. This CDR3 is built from 14 residues. This CDR3 reads CASRTSGSGNEQFF. The CDR3 bases are TGTGCCAGCAGAACTAGCGGGAGTGGCAATGAGCAGTTCTTC. The full variable domain, rest sourced from reference TRBV7-8 and TRBJ2-1, is GAGVSQSPRYKVAKRGQDVALRCDPISGHVSLFWYQQALGQGPEFLTYFQNEAQLDKSGLPSDRFFAERPEGSVSTLKIQRTQQEDSAVYLCASRTSGSGNEQFFGPGTRLTVL.

The chain joins TRBV2 to TRBJ1-1; D unresolved. V lost 10 bases, J lost 0 bases, and 12 bases lay in between. The CDR3 totals 13 residues. Looked up from germline, CDR1 is SNHLY and CDR2 is FYNNEI. The CDR3 is CATKQDLNTEAFF. The CDR3 DNA is TGTGCCACTAAGCAAGACTTGAACACTGAAGCTTTCTTT. The full variable domain, completed using reference TRBV2 and TRBJ1-1, is EPEVTQTPSHQVTQMGQEVILRCVPISNHLYFYWYRQILGQKVEFLVSFYNNEISEKSEIFDDQFSVERPDGSNFTLKIRSTKLEDSAMYFCATKQDLNTEAFFGQGTRLTVV.

The gene calls are TRBV19 and TRBJ2-6; 10 nucleotides match TRBD1. Germline V gives CDR1 LNHDA, CDR2 SQIVND (reference sequence). J gave up 4 bases and V 4 bases, and 7 bases lay outside the gene matches. The CDR3 is made up of 17 amino acids. CDR3 DNA: TGTGCCAGTAGTAGGGGGACAGGGGCGGCCGGGGCCAACGTCCTGACTTTC. This gives the protein CASSRGTGAAGANVLTF.

This rearrangement joins TRBV5-5 to TRBJ2-1; D gene unclear. The CDR3 totals 13 residues. Trimming pared 0 bases from V and 0 bases from J, leaving 1 base between. Germline V lookup: CDR1 SGHKS, CDR2 YYEKEE (reference sequence). In nucleotides, the CDR3 is TGTGCCAGCAGCTTGGGCTCCTACAATGAGCAGTTCTTC. Amino acid sequence: CASSLGSYNEQFF.

This clone was counted once. The chain is built from TRBV6-1 and TRBJ1-1; unclear D gene. The CDR3 is 13 residues long. The V gene's germline CDR1 is MNHNS and CDR2 SASEGT. The ends were cut back, 6 bases at V and 4 bases at J, with 12 bases in the middle. The chain's CDR3 is CASSRSTSTEAFF. The CDR3 DNA sequence: TGTGCCAGCAGCCGATCGACTTCCACTGAAGCTTTCTTT.